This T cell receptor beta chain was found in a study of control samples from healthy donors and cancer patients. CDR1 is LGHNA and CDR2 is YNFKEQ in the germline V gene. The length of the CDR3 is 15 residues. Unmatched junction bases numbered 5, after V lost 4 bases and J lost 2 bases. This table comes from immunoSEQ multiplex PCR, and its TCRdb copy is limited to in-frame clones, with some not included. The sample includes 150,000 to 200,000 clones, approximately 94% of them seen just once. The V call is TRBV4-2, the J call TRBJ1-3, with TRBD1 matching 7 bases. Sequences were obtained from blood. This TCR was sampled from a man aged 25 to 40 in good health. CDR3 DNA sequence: TGTGCCAGCAGCCTAACAGGGGCTCCTGGAAACACCATATATTTT. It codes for CASSLTGAPGNTIYF.